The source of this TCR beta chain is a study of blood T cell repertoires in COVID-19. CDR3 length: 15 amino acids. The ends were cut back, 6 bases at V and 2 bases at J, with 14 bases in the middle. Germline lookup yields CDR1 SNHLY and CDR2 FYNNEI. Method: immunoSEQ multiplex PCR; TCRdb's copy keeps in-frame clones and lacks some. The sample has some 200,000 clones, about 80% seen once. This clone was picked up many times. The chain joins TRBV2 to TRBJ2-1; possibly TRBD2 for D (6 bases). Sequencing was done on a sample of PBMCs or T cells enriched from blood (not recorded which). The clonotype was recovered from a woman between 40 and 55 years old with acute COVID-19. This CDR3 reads CASSDGTLTYNEQFF. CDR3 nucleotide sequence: TGTGCCAGCAGCGATGGGACTCTCACCTACAATGAGCAGTTCTTC.